This is a list of T cell receptor beta chains from one sample in a study of T cells in Graves' hyperthyroidism and ophthalmopathy. TCRdb re-called the multiplex PCR reads with MiXCR, one entry per CDR3 protein. Counted here are roughly 640,000 distinct CDR3 sequences, approximately 15% occurring once; the ten biggest clones make up less than 3.5%. Sequenced input: blood. These receptors all come from a woman aged 40 to 50 with Graves' ophthalmopathy. CDR3s include the opening cysteine and the closing phenylalanine or tryptophan. Fields, in order: D gene, J gene, clone size, V gene, CDR3 protein, CDR3 DNA. The D gene is left open where the match is weak. Clone sizes are given selectively: once, few, many, or a class where the clone is expanded.

D: TRBD1; J: TRBJ2-3; size: many; V: TRBV28; CDR3: CASPRTGTGITDTQYF; DNA: TGTGCCAGCCCTAGGACCGGGACAGGGATCACAGATACGCAGTATTTT
D: .; J: TRBJ1-2; size: few; V: TRBV6-2/TRBV6-3; CDR3: CASSYQTYYGYTF; DNA: TGTGCCAGCAGTTATCAAACATACTATGGCTACACCTTC
D: .; J: TRBJ2-7; size: many; V: TRBV5-1; CDR3: CASSLEGVSYEQYF; DNA: TGCGCCAGCAGCTTAGAGGGCGTGTCCTACGAGCAGTACTTC
D: .; J: TRBJ2-1; size: .; V: TRBV9; CDR3: CASSVRGAAYNEQFF; DNA: TGTGCCAGCAGCGTACGGGGCGCTGCATACAATGAGCAGTTCTTC
D: TRBD1; J: TRBJ2-7; size: few; V: TRBV5-1; CDR3: CASSSQGAQYEQYF; DNA: TGCGCCAGCAGCTCCCAGGGGGCGCAATACGAGCAGTACTTC
D: .; J: TRBJ2-7; size: .; V: TRBV2; CDR3: CASSEVGTGGRRYNEQYF; DNA: TGTGCCAGCAGTGAAGTGGGGACTGGCGGGCGACGCTACAATGAGCAGTACTTC
D: .; J: TRBJ2-7; size: many; V: TRBV5-1; CDR3: CASRTGGGYEQYF; DNA: TGCGCCAGCCGGACCGGGGGCGGCTACGAGCAGTACTTC
D: TRBD2; J: TRBJ2-1; size: many; V: TRBV9; CDR3: CASSASGSYSGRGYNEQFF; DNA: TGTGCCAGCAGCGCCTCAGGTTCCTATAGCGGGAGGGGATACAATGAGCAGTTCTTC
D: .; J: TRBJ2-3; size: many; V: TRBV20-1; CDR3: CSARYTTSTDTQYF; DNA: TGCAGTGCTAGATATACGACTAGCACAGATACGCAGTATTTT
D: .; J: TRBJ2-5; size: .; V: TRBV4-1; CDR3: CASSQDRNLLGETQYF; DNA: TGCGCCAGCAGCCAAGACCGGAATCTTCTGGGGGAGACCCAGTACTTC
D: .; J: TRBJ2-7; size: many; V: TRBV3-1; CDR3: CASSLSPRGREQYF; DNA: TGTGCCAGCAGCCTATCACCCAGGGGACGCGAGCAGTACTTC
D: .; J: TRBJ2-6; size: .; V: TRBV5-1; CDR3: CASSSTTGTGANVLTF; DNA: TGCGCCAGCAGCTCTACCACAGGGACTGGGGCCAACGTCCTGACTTTC
D: .; J: TRBJ1-3; size: .; V: TRBV18; CDR3: CASSELPASGPGNTIYF; DNA: TGTGCCAGCTCAGAACTACCTGCCTCGGGACCTGGAAACACCATATATTTT
D: .; J: TRBJ2-6; size: many; V: TRBV2; CDR3: CASRVFATGANVLTF; DNA: TGTGCCAGCAGGGTCTTTGCCACTGGGGCCAACGTCCTGACTTTC
D: TRBD1; J: TRBJ1-1; size: few; V: TRBV10-3; CDR3: CAISDPTLQGAGTEAFF; DNA: TGTGCCATCAGTGACCCGACATTGCAGGGGGCCGGCACTGAAGCTTTCTTT
D: .; J: TRBJ1-2; size: many; V: TRBV30; CDR3: CAWSVGRTPRYGYTF; DNA: TGTGCCTGGAGTGTAGGGCGAACCCCTCGCTATGGCTACACCTTC
D: .; J: TRBJ1-5; size: many; V: TRBV7-8; CDR3: CASSPFPIQPQHF; DNA: TGTGCCAGCAGCCCGTTCCCGATTCAGCCCCAGCATTTT
D: .; J: TRBJ1-6; size: few; V: TRBV2; CDR3: CASRVGGLRPNSPLHF; DNA: TGTGCCAGCAGAGTCGGGGGTCTTCGGCCGAATTCACCCCTCCACTTT
D: .; J: TRBJ1-2; size: .; V: TRBV2; CDR3: CASLEGGGYTF; DNA: TGTGCCAGCCTGGAGGGAGGTGGCTACACCTTC
D: TRBD1; J: TRBJ1-6; size: .; V: TRBV10-3; CDR3: CAISESWGQVPYNSPLHF; DNA: TGTGCCATCAGTGAGTCTTGGGGACAGGTTCCTTATAATTCACCCCTCCACTTT
D: .; J: TRBJ2-3; size: many; V: TRBV7-7; CDR3: CASSFTTADTQYF; DNA: TGTGCTAGCAGCTTTACTACGGCAGATACGCAGTATTTT
D: .; J: TRBJ2-7; size: many; V: TRBV20-1; CDR3: CSASKGGGSSYEQYF; DNA: TGCAGTGCTAGTAAGGGAGGTGGGAGCTCCTACGAGCAGTACTTC
D: .; J: TRBJ1-5; size: .; V: TRBV24-1; CDR3: CATSDLPDYSNQPQHF; DNA: TGTGCCACCAGTGATTTGCCGGATTATAGCAATCAGCCCCAGCATTTT
D: .; J: TRBJ2-1; size: .; V: TRBV4-2; CDR3: CASSLSGRDTEQFF; DNA: TGTGCCAGCAGCCTCTCTGGCCGAGACACTGAGCAGTTCTTC
D: .; J: TRBJ2-1; size: many; V: TRBV7-2; CDR3: CASSFSGVISYNEQFF; DNA: TGTGCCAGCAGCTTCTCTGGGGTGATATCCTACAATGAGCAGTTCTTC
D: .; J: TRBJ1-2; size: .; V: TRBV12-3/TRBV12-4; CDR3: CASSLIPGGYTF; DNA: TGTGCCAGCAGTTTAATACCGGGGGGCTACACCTTC
D: .; J: TRBJ2-3; size: many; V: TRBV10-3; CDR3: CAISESYQGLNTDTQYF; DNA: TGTGCCATCAGTGAGTCGTATCAGGGTCTAAACACAGATACGCAGTATTTT
D: TRBD1; J: TRBJ2-1; size: many; V: TRBV18; CDR3: CASSPPGQGPNEQFF; DNA: TGTGCCAGCTCTCCCCCGGGACAGGGGCCGAATGAGCAGTTCTTC
D: .; J: TRBJ1-1; size: few; V: TRBV5-1; CDR3: CASSLADRSDMNTEAFF; DNA: TGCGCCAGCAGCTTGGCCGACAGGTCAGATATGAACACTGAAGCTTTCTTT
D: .; J: TRBJ2-7; size: .; V: TRBV29-1; CDR3: CSVESGATYEQYF; DNA: TGCAGCGTTGAATCCGGAGCTACCTACGAGCAGTACTTC
D: TRBD2; J: TRBJ2-1; size: .; V: TRBV6-1; CDR3: CASSITGLAGGRNEQFF; DNA: TGTGCCAGCAGTATTACTGGACTAGCGGGAGGGAGGAATGAGCAGTTCTTC
D: TRBD2; J: TRBJ2-3; size: many; V: TRBV20-1; CDR3: CSASLAGSTDTQYF; DNA: TGCAGTGCTAGTCTAGCGGGGAGCACAGATACGCAGTATTTT
D: .; J: TRBJ2-1; size: many; V: TRBV2; CDR3: CASSGPVANNEQFF; DNA: TGTGCCAGCAGTGGTCCTGTAGCAAACAATGAGCAGTTCTTC
D: .; J: TRBJ1-2; size: few; V: TRBV5-1; CDR3: CASSPQLGNYGYTF; DNA: TGCGCCAGCAGCCCCCAGTTGGGCAATTATGGCTACACCTTC
D: TRBD2; J: TRBJ2-7; size: many; V: TRBV6-1; CDR3: CASSEGVAGPSYEQYF; DNA: TGTGCCAGCAGTGAAGGGGTAGCGGGCCCTTCCTACGAGCAGTACTTC
D: TRBD1; J: TRBJ1-5; size: many; V: TRBV6-1; CDR3: CASSPPGTGAYSNQPQHF; DNA: TGTGCCAGCAGTCCACCCGGGACAGGGGCATATAGCAATCAGCCCCAGCATTTT
D: TRBD1; J: TRBJ1-1; size: .; V: TRBV12-3/TRBV12-4; CDR3: CASSRTGDEAFF; DNA: TGTGCCAGCAGTCGGACAGGGGATGAAGCTTTCTTT
D: TRBD2; J: TRBJ2-1; size: few; V: TRBV9; CDR3: CASSPTVTSGSGEQFF; DNA: TGTGCCAGCAGCCCGACCGTGACTAGCGGGAGCGGGGAGCAGTTCTTC
D: .; J: TRBJ2-5; size: many; V: TRBV2; CDR3: CASSGGAGVETQYF; DNA: TGTGCCAGCAGTGGCGGGGCAGGGGTAGAGACCCAGTACTTC
D: .; J: TRBJ1-2; size: many; V: TRBV9; CDR3: CASSTWTDHGYTF; DNA: TGTGCCAGCAGCACCTGGACAGACCATGGCTACACCTTC
D: .; J: TRBJ1-6; size: few; V: TRBV30; CDR3: CAWKGRGGYNSPLHF; DNA: TGTGCCTGGAAGGGCAGAGGGGGATATAATTCACCCCTCCACTTT
D: TRBD2; J: TRBJ2-1; size: many; V: TRBV7-9; CDR3: CASSFGLAGYNEQFF; DNA: TGTGCCAGCAGCTTCGGACTAGCGGGTTACAATGAGCAGTTCTTC
D: .; J: TRBJ1-2; size: many; V: TRBV30; CDR3: CAWSAPRTRPLDSYTF; DNA: TGTGCCTGGAGTGCTCCTAGGACGAGGCCCCTTGATAGCTACACCTTC
D: TRBD2; J: TRBJ2-3; size: many; V: TRBV28; CDR3: CASSFQTSGRGTDTQYF; DNA: TGTGCCAGCAGTTTCCAGACTAGCGGGAGAGGAACAGATACGCAGTATTTT
D: .; J: TRBJ2-1; size: many; V: TRBV19; CDR3: CASSIEGYPYNEQFF; DNA: TGTGCCAGTAGTATAGAAGGGTATCCCTACAATGAGCAGTTCTTC
D: .; J: TRBJ2-2; size: .; V: TRBV5-5; CDR3: CASSTRLGRTGELFF; DNA: TGTGCCAGCAGCACCAGACTAGGTCGAACCGGGGAGCTGTTTTTT
D: TRBD2; J: TRBJ2-1; size: once; V: TRBV4-3; CDR3: CASSHQTNRPGLAGAGEQFF; DNA: TGCGCCAGCAGCCACCAGACGAATCGACCGGGACTAGCGGGAGCGGGTGAGCAGTTCTTC
D: TRBD1; J: TRBJ1-2; size: many; V: TRBV5-1; CDR3: CASSWPGQGGGYTF; DNA: TGCGCCAGCAGCTGGCCGGGACAGGGAGGAGGCTACACCTTC
D: .; J: TRBJ2-1; size: .; V: TRBV6-5; CDR3: CASSYPTGSNYNEQFF; DNA: TGTGCCAGCAGTTACCCCACAGGGTCCAACTACAATGAGCAGTTCTTC
D: .; J: TRBJ1-5; size: many; V: TRBV20-1; CDR3: CSASTTGNQPQHF; DNA: TGCAGTGCCTCAACGACGGGCAATCAGCCCCAGCATTTT
D: TRBD2; J: TRBJ2-1; size: many; V: TRBV18; CDR3: CASSPLGLAANEQFF; DNA: TGTGCCAGCTCACCGTTGGGACTAGCGGCCAATGAGCAGTTCTTC
D: .; J: TRBJ1-2; size: .; V: TRBV7-9; CDR3: CASSFLGSVGGYTF; DNA: TGTGCCAGCAGCTTCCTAGGTTCTGTTGGTGGCTACACCTTC
D: .; J: TRBJ1-5; size: .; V: TRBV7-6; CDR3: CASSPSPGENQPQHF; DNA: TGTGCCAGCAGTCCAAGCCCAGGGGAGAATCAGCCCCAGCATTTT
D: TRBD2; J: TRBJ2-1; size: .; V: TRBV11-2; CDR3: CASSFGTSVAEQFF; DNA: TGTGCCAGCAGCTTTGGGACTAGCGTTGCTGAGCAGTTCTTC
D: .; J: TRBJ2-3; size: many; V: TRBV4-2; CDR3: CASSLRKADTQYF; DNA: TGTGCCAGCAGCCTCCGGAAGGCAGATACGCAGTATTTT
D: TRBD2; J: TRBJ2-1; size: .; V: TRBV24-1; CDR3: CATSALGGGINEQFF; DNA: TGTGCCACCAGTGCTTTAGGCGGGGGTATCAATGAGCAGTTCTTC
D: .; J: TRBJ2-2; size: .; V: TRBV14; CDR3: CASSQFTNTGELFF; DNA: TGTGCCAGCAGCCAGTTTACGAACACCGGGGAGCTGTTTTTT
D: TRBD2; J: TRBJ2-3; size: many; V: TRBV6-2/TRBV6-3; CDR3: CASSYASGASTDTQYF; DNA: TGTGCCAGCAGTTACGCGAGCGGGGCCAGCACAGATACGCAGTATTTT
D: TRBD1; J: TRBJ2-3; size: many; V: TRBV5-1; CDR3: CASSSGTGRTDTQYF; DNA: TGCGCCAGCAGTTCCGGGACAGGTCGCACAGATACGCAGTATTTT
D: TRBD1; J: TRBJ2-5; size: .; V: TRBV27; CDR3: CASSSGTGIWTMETQYF; DNA: TGTGCCAGCAGTTCGGGGACAGGGATCTGGACCATGGAGACCCAGTACTTC